Following are 21 T cell receptor beta chains from one sample sequenced in a study of blood T cell repertoires in COVID-19. Repertoires were generated with immunoSEQ multiplex PCR, while TCRdb's copy carries only in-frame clones and drops some. The sample records 200,000 to 250,000 clones, around 86% being singletons. The sample taken for sequencing was peripheral blood. All receptors derive from a woman aged 25-40 years who had recovered from COVID-19.

J is TRBJ1-1 and V is TRBV18; TRBD1 agrees at 9 bases. The trim removed 6 bases at V and 3 bases at J, leaving 17 bases unmatched. The CDR3 covers 18 residues. CDR1 and CDR2 (germline): KGHSH, LQKENI. The CDR3 loop reads CASSLRDREAYLDTEAFF. CDR3 nucleotide sequence: TGTGCCAGCTCCCTCCGGGACAGGGAGGCGTACTTGGACACTGAAGCTTTCTTT.

The chain joins TRBV12-3 or TRBV12-4 to TRBJ1-1; TRBD1 agrees at 7 bases. The CDR3 length is 12 residues. After removal of 5 bases from V and 7 bases from J, the junction contained 4 bases not matched to a gene. The CDR3 spells CASSVTGIEAFF. The CDR3 DNA follows: TGTGCCAGCAGTGTGACAGGGATTGAAGCTTTCTTT.

J is TRBJ2-7 and V is TRBV2; no definite D call. The germline CDR1 and CDR2 sequences are SNHLY and FYNNEI. Trimming cost V 2 bases and J 2 bases, with 10 bases left between them. This CDR3 contains 14 residues. CDR3 amino acids: CASSELRTAYEQYF. CDR3 coding DNA: TGTGCCAGCAGTGAATTGCGAACCGCCTACGAGCAGTACTTC.

V is TRBV19 and J is TRBJ2-2; TRBD1 agrees at 7 bases. CDR3 length equals 19 residues. The germline V gene has CDR1 LNHDA and CDR2 SQIVND (reference sequence). The V gene end was trimmed by 2 bases and the J gene end by 1 base; junction bases not matched to a gene: 13. The CDR3 DNA sequence: TGTGCCAGTAGTATAACAGGGGTAGGGACAGCTAAGAACACCGGGGAGCTGTTTTTT. Translated: CASSITGVGTAKNTGELFF.

The rearrangement joins TRBV29-1 to TRBJ2-2; D uncertain. CDR1 is SQVTM and CDR2 is ANQGSEA in the germline V gene. Trimming stripped 2 bases from V and 4 bases from J, with 14 bases between. The length of the CDR3 is 15 residues. Here the CDR3 reads CSVEYSGSGTGELFF. DNA for the CDR3: TGCAGCGTTGAATATTCGGGTTCGGGCACCGGGGAGCTGTTTTTT.

This sequence joins TRBV5-4 and TRBJ2-5; 7 bases map to TRBD1. The V gene end was trimmed by 4 bases and the J gene end by 5 bases; junction bases not matched to a gene: 8. The CDR3 runs 14 residues. In germline, CDR1 is SGHNT, CDR2 YYREEE (reference sequence). The CDR3 sequence is CASSKGQLDETQYF. CDR3 nucleotides: TGTGCCAGCAGCAAGGGACAGCTGGATGAGACCCAGTACTTC.

The chain couples TRBV19 to TRBJ1-5; possibly TRBD1 for D (5 bases). V lost 6 bases to trimming and J lost 5 bases, with 17 bases between them. The germline V gene encodes CDR1 LNHDA and CDR2 SQIVND (reference sequence). This CDR3 is 15 amino acids long. The CDR3 region is CASSLTGGPDQPQHF. CDR3 DNA sequence: TGTGCCAGTAGCCTCACGGGGGGACCTGATCAGCCCCAGCATTTT.

This clone was observed a few times. V and J are TRBV6-4 and TRBJ2-3; 14 bases align to TRBD2. The CDR3 sequence is 16 residues long. CDR1 is MRHNA and CDR2 is SNTAGT in the germline V gene. V lost 6 bases to trimming and J lost 6 bases; unmatched junction nucleotides: 8. The CDR3, as DNA: TGTGCCAGCAGCCCGACTAGCGGGGGGGCTGTGGATACGCAGTATTTT. Protein sequence: CASSPTSGGAVDTQYF.

The chain combines TRBV12-5 with TRBJ2-1, with no clear D. The length of the CDR3 is 17 residues. With 0 bases removed from V and 2 bases from J, the gap between germline ends came to 14 bases. Germline values: CDR1 LGHNT, CDR2 FRNRAP. The CDR3, as DNA: TGTGCTAGTGGTTTGGTACGGTCCTTAAGCCCCTACAATGAGCAGTTCTTC. Amino acid sequence: CASGLVRSLSPYNEQFF. Looking up the rest from reference TRBV12-5 and TRBJ2-1 gives the full variable domain: DARVTQTPRHKVTEMGQEVTMRCQPILGHNTVFWYRQTMMQGLELLAYFRNRAPLDDSGMPKDRFSAEMPDATLATLKIQPSEPRDSAVYFCASGLVRSLSPYNEQFFGPGTRLTVL.

This clone was observed a few times. The identical CDR3 is also encoded by other nucleotide sequences in the sample. J is TRBJ1-2 and V is TRBV7-9; possible D gene TRBD1, 5 bases. The germline V and J ends were trimmed by 1 base and 5 bases, with 8 bases remaining between them. This CDR3 comprises 13 residues. The V gene's germline CDR1 is SEHNR and CDR2 FQNEAQ (reference sequence). The CDR3 DNA follows: TGTGCCAGCAGCTTAGGTCAGGGTTATGGCTACACCTTC. Protein sequence: CASSLGQGYGYTF.

The count of this clone is one. The rearrangement uses TRBV19 and TRBJ1-4; 10 bases line up with TRBD1. This CDR3 has 16 amino acids. Germline V gives CDR1 LNHDA, CDR2 SQIVND (reference sequence). Trimming cost V 6 bases and J 5 bases; bases outside gene matches: 9. The CDR3 spells CASSRGGTGVNEKLFF. CDR3 sequence (DNA): TGTGCCAGTAGCCGGGGGGGGACAGGGGTCAATGAAAAACTGTTTTTT.

The chain links TRBV5-1 to TRBJ2-5; D is perhaps TRBD1 (6 bases). The germline CDR1 and CDR2 sequences are SGHRS and YFSETQ. This CDR3 comprises 17 residues. Deletions cut 3 bases from V and 1 base from J, with 19 bases between. Written as DNA, the CDR3 is TGCGCCAGCAGCTCACAGGGAACCCGAATTCCCCAAGAGACCCAGTACTTC. Translation: CASSSQGTRIPQETQYF.

This chain links TRBV4-3 with TRBJ1-2, with D perhaps TRBD1 (5 bases). The CDR3 totals 15 residues. V was cut by 0 bases and J by 6 bases, with 14 bases left in between. Germline assignment: CDR1 LGHNA and CDR2 YSLEER. CDR3 in amino acids: CASSQDVWTPHGYTF. As DNA, the CDR3 is TGCGCCAGCAGCCAAGACGTTTGGACACCTCATGGCTACACCTTC.

Turning to this clone: Other DNA sequences in this sample translate to the same CDR3. The chain has TRBV12-3 or TRBV12-4 and TRBJ1-3; TRBD1 is a possible D gene (5 bases). The ends were cut back, 3 bases at V and 7 bases at J, with 10 bases in the middle. The CDR3 consists of 13 residues. The chain's CDR3 is CASSLGGGNTIYF. In DNA form, the CDR3 reads TGTGCCAGCAGTTTGGGGGGTGGGAACACCATATATTTT.

This clone was picked up one time. The gene calls are TRBV5-6 and TRBJ2-7, with D maybe TRBD1 (6 bases). Trimming took off 4 bases at V and 3 bases at J, with 14 bases between the two ends. The V gene's germline CDR1 is SGHDT and CDR2 YYEEEE. The CDR3 extends over 14 amino acids. The DNA for the CDR3 is TGTGCCAGCAGCCGTGGACAGAGCAACTACGAGCAGTACTTC. Amino acid sequence: CASSRGQSNYEQYF. Based on the CDR3 plus reference TRBV5-6 and TRBJ2-7, the full variable domain is DAGVTQSPTHLIKTRGQQVTLRCSPKSGHDTVSWYQQALGQGPQFIFQYYEEEERQRGNFPDRFSGHQFPNYSSELNVNALLLGDSALYLCASSRGQSNYEQYFGPGTRLTVT.

This chain connects TRBV6-1 to TRBJ1-5; D may be TRBD1 (6 bases). The germline gives CDR1 MNHNS, CDR2 SASEGT. Trimming removed 0 bases from V and 5 bases from J, with 11 bases in between. The CDR3 runs 15 residues. This CDR3 is CASSEAGGAHQPQHF. In DNA, the CDR3 is TGTGCCAGCAGTGAAGCGGGGGGGGCTCATCAGCCCCAGCATTTT.

The genes are TRBV15 and TRBJ2-2; 10 bases are shared with TRBD2. Germline loops: CDR1 LNHNV, CDR2 YYDKDF (reference sequence). V shed 5 bases, J shed 2 bases, and the junction held 5 bases outside the gene matches. This CDR3 has 16 residues. CDR3 loop: CATSFIAGGNTGELFF. For the CDR3, the DNA is TGTGCCACCAGCTTTATAGCGGGGGGAAACACCGGGGAGCTGTTTTTT.

This clone came up once. The chain couples TRBV18 to TRBJ1-2; no clear D gene. Trimming removed 2 bases at V and 0 bases at J, with 13 bases between. CDR1 KGHSH and CDR2 LQKENI come from the germline V gene. CDR3 length: 16 residues. CDR3 loop: CASSPWAEKANYGYTF. The CDR3 DNA is TGTGCCAGCTCACCATGGGCCGAGAAGGCTAACTATGGCTACACCTTC.

V and J are TRBV5-1 and TRBJ2-1, with 8 bases matching TRBD2. The CDR3 contains 15 residues. Germline V gene data show CDR1 as SGHRS and CDR2 as YFSETQ. The ends lost 0 bases at V and 9 bases at J; junction bases unmatched: 8. CDR3 region: CASSLGGTRSPEQFF. The CDR3 DNA reads as TGCGCCAGCAGCTTGGGCGGGACTAGGTCTCCTGAGCAGTTCTTC.

This chain joins TRBV19 and TRBJ2-1, with TRBD1 matching over 9 bases. Germline assignment: CDR1 LNHDA and CDR2 SQIVND (reference sequence). The CDR3 extends over 13 amino acids. V lost 10 bases and J lost 7; bases outside the gene matches: 8. The CDR3 nucleotides read TGTGCCACACGGACAGGGGCCACAAATGAGCAGTTCTTC. It codes for CATRTGATNEQFF.

The chain couples TRBV28 to TRBJ2-5, with 12 bases aligning to TRBD2. Losses at the gene ends were 5 bases for V and 5 bases for J; bases not matched to a gene: 3. The V gene's germline CDR1 is MDHEN and CDR2 SYDVKM. The CDR3 consists of 14 residues. CDR3 sequence (DNA): TGTGCCAGCAGTCCCCTAGCGGGGGGGGAGACCCAGTACTTC. It encodes CASSPLAGGETQYF.